This entry features one TCR beta chain sequence. The target antigen is unknown. A marrow graft followed busulfan-fludarabine conditioning, with cyclophosphamide on days +3 and +4. The record originates from a study of T cells after posttransplantation cyclophosphamide. The method was immunoSEQ multiplex PCR; TCRdb's version includes in-frame clones alone and lacks a portion of them. The repertoire holds 23,000 or so clones, with 85% to 90% as singletons. V lost 3 bases, J lost 7 bases, and 3 bases stayed unmatched. The CDR3 is made up of 12 amino acids. CDR1 and CDR2 (germline): SGHNT, YENEEA. Study-wide points: TRB clonality was highly associated with recipient CMV seropositivity and reactivation. Donor-recipient repertoire similarity was low at 1-2 months, rising over year one. Tissue-infiltrating T cells from skin or gut overlapped little with blood T cells.

The sequencing here drew on PBMCs, taken after allogeneic stem cell transplant with posttransplant cyclophosphamide. The sequence was collected from a female patient in her thirties or forties who received an allogeneic stem cell transplant from an unrelated donor, was CMV-positive, and had no GVHD. A subset of T cells may come from the graft donor. This rearrangement joins TRBV11-3 to TRBJ2-7; 7 bases are a match to TRBD1. Written as DNA, the CDR3 is TGTGCCAGCAGCTTGCAGGGGGTGGAGCAGTACTTC. It yields the protein CASSLQGVEQYF.